What follows are 28 T cell receptor beta chains derived from one specimen sequenced in a study of cytomegalovirus exposure and HLA in healthy donors (dated by TCRdb to 2016 to 2017). The method was the immunoSEQ multiplex PCR assay. For the multiplex PCR, a mixture combining 60 forward primers for TCR Vbeta segments and 13 reverse primers for TCR Jbeta segments was used. The clones in this table, taken by TCRdb from immuneACCESS, are in-frame only. Not every clone is retained; where verified, under half of the shortfall comes from an unresolved V gene, and the cause of the rest is unknown. For this sample the table gives 250,000 to 350,000 clones, of which about nine tenths were detected only once. The ten largest clones add up to less than 4.5% of the sample. Material for sequencing was PBMCs. These receptors were obtained from a man aged 40-50 years in good health and CMV-seropositive.

The chain links TRBV25-1 to TRBJ2-1, with 9 bases identical to TRBD1. V dropped 4 bases and J dropped 5; count of bases not matched to a gene: 6. The CDR3 is 15 amino acids. Germline CDR1 MGHDK, CDR2 SYGVNS. The CDR3 nucleotides read TGTGCCAGCAGTGGACAGGGGGGAAGTGACAATGAGCAGTTCTTC. It specifies CASSGQGGSDNEQFF.

The chain uses TRBV27 and TRBJ2-1; 7 bases line up with TRBD2. Unmatched junction bases numbered 6, after V lost 4 bases and J lost 6 bases. Germline CDR1 MNHEY, CDR2 SMNVEV (reference sequence). This CDR3 has 14 amino acids. CDR3 sequence reads: CASSSSGTFNEQFF. The CDR3 DNA reads as TGTGCCAGCAGTTCAAGCGGGACTTTCAATGAGCAGTTCTTC.

This clone has ten or more counts. The gene calls are TRBV4-2 and TRBJ2-1; the match to TRBD2 covers 9 bases. CDR3 length equals 15 residues. The trim removed 1 base at V and 6 bases at J, leaving 4 bases unmatched. The germline gives CDR1 LGHNA, CDR2 YNFKEQ. CDR3 amino acids: CASSQGTSETNEQFF. CDR3 DNA: TGTGCCAGCAGCCAAGGGACTAGCGAGACCAATGAGCAGTTCTTC.

J is TRBJ2-7 and V is TRBV6-5, with 8 bases identical to TRBD1. V was pared by 7 bases and J by 0 bases, with 8 bases of the junction left unmatched. Germline CDR1 MNHEY, CDR2 SVGAGI. The CDR3 sequence is 15 residues long. CDR3 sequence reads: CASTEGQATSYEQYF. In DNA form, the CDR3 reads TGTGCCAGCACCGAGGGACAGGCGACCTCCTACGAGCAGTACTTC.

The J gene is TRBJ1-4, the V gene TRBV5-1; 10 bases line up with TRBD1. The length of the CDR3 is 16 residues. The V segment lost 2 bases and the J segment 2 bases; nucleotides outside the gene matches: 3. Germline values: CDR1 SGHRS, CDR2 YFSETQ. The CDR3 coding sequence is TGCGCCAGCAGCTTTGGACAGGGGGGCACTAATGAAAAACTGTTTTTT. Its protein product is CASSFGQGGTNEKLFF.

This chain uses TRBV19 with TRBJ2-7, with 7 bases that match TRBD1. The V segment lost 10 bases and the J segment 2 bases; nucleotides outside the gene matches: 5. CDR1 and CDR2 (germline): LNHDA, SQIVND (reference sequence). This CDR3 is built from 12 residues. CDR3 DNA: TGTGCCACCCGGGACAGCACCTACGAGCAGTACTTC. Amino acid sequence: CATRDSTYEQYF. Looking up the rest from reference TRBV19 and TRBJ2-7 gives the full variable domain: DGGITQSPKYLFRKEGQNVTLSCEQNLNHDAMYWYRQDPGQGLRLIYYSQIVNDFQKGDIAEGYSVSREKKESFPLTVTSAQKNPTAFYLCATRDSTYEQYFGPGTRLTVT.

The chain combines TRBV7-2 with TRBJ1-2, with 8 bases aligning to TRBD1. This CDR3 comprises 16 residues. CDR1 and CDR2 from the germline V gene are SGHTA and FQGNSA. J gave up 6 bases and V 8 bases, and 17 bases lay outside the gene matches. CDR3 nucleotide sequence: TGTGCCAGCTGTGAAACGGGACAGGACTGGACCCATGGCTACACCTTC. Its translation: CASCETGQDWTHGYTF.

The rearrangement uses TRBV4-2 and TRBJ2-7, with TRBD1 identical over 9 bases. The junction had 4 bases not matched to a gene; V was cut back by 4 bases and J by 0 bases. This CDR3 has 15 amino acids. CDR1 and CDR2 from the germline V gene are LGHNA and YNFKEQ. The CDR3 DNA sequence: TGTGCCAGCAGCCGACAGGGGGACTACTCCTACGAGCAGTACTTC. Amino acids: CASSRQGDYSYEQYF.

Only a few counts were recorded for this clone. This sequence joins TRBV5-1 and TRBJ2-1; 7 bases fit TRBD2. CDR1 and CDR2 from the germline V gene are SGHRS and YFSETQ. Trimming at V came to 4 bases and at J to 1 base, leaving 5 bases not matched to a gene. CDR3 length: 15 amino acids. DNA for the CDR3: TGCGCCAGCAGCCTAGGGACTACGTCCTACAATGAGCAGTTCTTC. Its translation: CASSLGTTSYNEQFF.

The chain is built from TRBV30 and TRBJ2-7; D is possibly TRBD1 (6 bases). The V end was cut by 5 bases, the J end by 0 bases, with 11 bases between. The CDR3 sequence is 13 residues long. Germline CDR1 GTSNPN, CDR2 SVGIG (reference sequence). In nucleotides, the CDR3 is TGTGCCTGGGGCGGACAGATCTCCTACGAGCAGTACTTC. It translates to CAWGGQISYEQYF.

There are a few counts of this clone. The chain recombines TRBV5-1 with TRBJ2-7, with D perhaps matching TRBD2 (6 bases). The length of the CDR3 is 14 residues. Trimming pared 3 bases from V and 7 bases from J, leaving 17 bases between. From germline, CDR1 is SGHRS and CDR2 YFSETQ. CDR3 bases: TGCGCCAGCAGCTCATTCCGGGACTCTCGGGAGCAGTACTTC. It specifies CASSSFRDSREQYF.

The chain uses TRBV28 and TRBJ1-5; D is undetermined. The CDR3 loop spans 16 amino acids. V was clipped by 3 bases and J by 0 bases, with 12 bases between them. Germline V lookup: CDR1 MDHEN, CDR2 SYDVKM. The DNA of the CDR3 is TGTGCCAGCAGTTTCAGAGGGCTGTATAGCAATCAGCCCCAGCATTTT. Translating gives CASSFRGLYSNQPQHF.

The genes are TRBV7-3 and TRBJ2-3; 9 bases align to TRBD2. V lost 1 base, J lost 6 bases, and 5 bases stayed unmatched. In germline, CDR1 is SGHTA, CDR2 FQGTGA. The CDR3 covers 15 residues. As DNA, the CDR3 is TGTGCCAGCAGCTTAAGTCTAGCGGGATGGGATACGCAGTATTTT. Protein product: CASSLSLAGWDTQYF. The full variable domain, rest sourced from reference TRBV7-3 and TRBJ2-3, is GAGVSQTPSNKVTEKGKYVELRCDPISGHTALYWYRQSLGQGPEFLIYFQGTGAADDSGLPNDRFFAVRPEGSVSTLKIQRTERGDSAVYLCASSLSLAGWDTQYFGPGTRLTVL.

V gene TRBV5-1 combines with J gene TRBJ2-1; a possible D gene is TRBD2 (6 bases). V lost 0 bases and J lost 1, with 8 bases in between. In germline, CDR1 is SGHRS, CDR2 YFSETQ. This CDR3 region has 15 residues. DNA for the CDR3: TGCGCCAGCAGCTTGGGCGCGGGATCCTACAATGAGCAGTTCTTC. It specifies CASSLGAGSYNEQFF.

The chain couples TRBV7-3 to TRBJ1-1; no firm D call. This CDR3 is built from 14 residues. Germline lookup yields CDR1 SGHTA and CDR2 FQGTGA. V shed 4 bases and J shed 5 bases, with 14 bases lying between them. The CDR3 sequence is CASSSEGGRTEAFF. CDR3 in DNA: TGTGCCAGCAGCTCAGAGGGTGGAAGGACTGAAGCTTTCTTT.

This chain uses TRBV27 with TRBJ2-4; tentatively, D is TRBD1 (6 bases). The V gene's germline CDR1 is MNHEY and CDR2 SMNVEV (reference sequence). Trimming removed 4 bases at V and 1 base at J, with 8 bases between. The CDR3 has 14 residues. CDR3 region: CASSWQGAKNIQYF. For the CDR3, the DNA is TGTGCCAGCAGTTGGCAGGGGGCCAAAAACATTCAGTACTTC.

The J gene is TRBJ2-7, the V gene TRBV4-3, with TRBD2 matching over 9 bases. The CDR3 loop spans 18 amino acids. Trimming at V came to 0 bases and at J to 3 bases, leaving 12 bases not matched to a gene. Germline V gives CDR1 LGHNA, CDR2 YSLEER. The CDR3 is CASSQDVTSGVQGYEQYF. The DNA for the CDR3 is TGCGCCAGCAGCCAAGATGTGACTAGCGGAGTACAGGGCTACGAGCAGTACTTC.

In this sample, this clone turned up once. The chain uses TRBV7-2 and TRBJ2-3; TRBD2 matches at 12 bases. This CDR3 is 18 amino acids long. V trimming: 5 bases; J trimming: 2 bases; junction bases outside the gene matches: 11. CDR1 is SGHTA, CDR2 FQGNSA, per germline. In nucleotides, the CDR3 is TGTGCCAGCAGCCTAGACTCCCGACTAGCGGGAGCCACAGATACGCAGTATTTT. As protein: CASSLDSRLAGATDTQYF.

This chain uses TRBV4-3 with TRBJ2-7; 8 bases map to TRBD1. CDR3 length: 15 amino acids. Germline CDR1 and CDR2: LGHNA and YSLEER. V trimming: 1 base; J trimming: 4 bases; junction bases outside the gene matches: 6. In DNA, the CDR3 is TGCGCCAGCAGCCAAGGGGGGACAGGAGGTTACGAGCAGTACTTC. Its protein is CASSQGGTGGYEQYF.

The chain recombines TRBV9 with TRBJ1-4; 9 bases align to TRBD1. Germline V CDR1 and CDR2: SGDLS, YYNGEE. The CDR3 loop spans 14 amino acids. Germline trimming cut 3 bases from V and 6 bases from J; bases unmatched to any gene: 3. The CDR3 sequence: CASSGRDRDEKLFF. CDR3 bases: TGTGCCAGCAGCGGCCGGGACAGGGATGAAAAACTGTTTTTT.

The chain uses TRBV5-4 and TRBJ2-3; weak D call: TRBD1 (5 bases). The V gene lost 4 bases and the J gene lost 5 bases, with 20 bases spanning the gap. The CDR3 consists of 16 residues. Germline V gives CDR1 SGHNT, CDR2 YYREEE (reference sequence). CDR3 nucleotides: TGTGCCAGCAGCCCCTTTACAGGAATCTCGTTAGATACGCAGTATTTT. It is translated as CASSPFTGISLDTQYF.

J is TRBJ2-7 and V is TRBV7-8; TRBD2 agrees at 8 bases. V lost 1 base and J lost 5; bases outside the gene matches: 4. Germline loops: CDR1 SGHVS, CDR2 FQNEAQ. This CDR3 has 14 amino acids. Here the CDR3 reads CASSLVSGGHEQYF. DNA of the CDR3: TGTGCCAGCAGCTTAGTGAGCGGGGGCCACGAGCAGTACTTC.

This chain links TRBV27 with TRBJ1-5; 7 bases align to TRBD1. Losses at the gene ends were 6 bases for V and 0 bases for J; bases not matched to a gene: 8. Germline CDR1 MNHEY, CDR2 SMNVEV (reference sequence). The CDR3 has 16 residues. The CDR3: CASRLQGLYSNQPQHF. The CDR3 region has the DNA TGTGCCAGCAGGCTACAGGGGCTGTATAGCAATCAGCCCCAGCATTTT.

This clone was found a few times. The rearrangement links TRBV7-9 to TRBJ2-7, with D possibly matching TRBD1 (6 bases). CDR1 is SEHNR and CDR2 is FQNEAQ in the germline V gene (reference sequence). The CDR3 spans 15 residues. Trimming shortened V by 5 bases and J by 5 bases, and 19 bases separated the two germline ends. The CDR3 nucleotides are TGTGCCAGCAGCGGGTCAGGGGACAACTACGACGAGCAGTACTTC. Its translation: CASSGSGDNYDEQYF.

The chain combines TRBV2 with TRBJ2-7; 7 nucleotides match TRBD1. Per the germline V gene, CDR1 is SNHLY and CDR2 is FYNNEI. The CDR3 is 20 amino acids. J lost 0 bases, V lost 7 bases, and 24 bases had no gene match. The chain's CDR3 is CASTKPPRWTGPASSYEQYF. CDR3 nucleotides: TGTGCCAGCACCAAGCCCCCGCGTTGGACAGGCCCTGCGAGCTCCTACGAGCAGTACTTC.

V and J are TRBV11-1 and TRBJ1-1; D is uncertain. CDR1 and CDR2 (germline): SGHAT, FQDESV (reference sequence). V was clipped by 2 bases and J by 0 bases, with 10 bases between them. This CDR3 spans 15 amino acids. This CDR3 is CASSLPGSLNTEAFF. CDR3 in DNA: TGTGCCAGCAGCTTACCGGGGTCCTTGAACACTGAAGCTTTCTTT.

The genes are TRBV18 and TRBJ2-1; 12 bases align to TRBD2. Germline V gene data show CDR1 as KGHSH and CDR2 as LQKENI. The V segment lost 2 bases and the J segment 8 bases; nucleotides outside the gene matches: 13. CDR3 size: 18 residues. The CDR3 region has the DNA TGTGCCAGCTCACCAAGTTATTCCCTAGCGGGAGGGAGCTATGAGCAGTTCTTC. Translation gives CASSPSYSLAGGSYEQFF.

The gene calls are TRBV28 and TRBJ2-4, with D tentatively TRBD1 (5 bases). CDR1 is MDHEN and CDR2 is SYDVKM in the germline V gene. CDR3 size: 14 residues. Trimming took 2 bases from V and 6 from J, leaving 11 bases between them. The CDR3 spells CASSLGALGNIQYF. DNA of the CDR3: TGTGCCAGCAGTTTAGGGGCTTTGGGAAACATTCAGTACTTC. The full variable domain, its missing parts supplied by reference TRBV28 and TRBJ2-4, is DVKVTQSSRYLVKRTGEKVFLECVQDMDHENMFWYRQDPGLGLRLIYFSYDVKMKEKGDIPEGYSVSREKKERFSLILESASTNQTSMYLCASSLGALGNIQYFGAGTRLSVL.